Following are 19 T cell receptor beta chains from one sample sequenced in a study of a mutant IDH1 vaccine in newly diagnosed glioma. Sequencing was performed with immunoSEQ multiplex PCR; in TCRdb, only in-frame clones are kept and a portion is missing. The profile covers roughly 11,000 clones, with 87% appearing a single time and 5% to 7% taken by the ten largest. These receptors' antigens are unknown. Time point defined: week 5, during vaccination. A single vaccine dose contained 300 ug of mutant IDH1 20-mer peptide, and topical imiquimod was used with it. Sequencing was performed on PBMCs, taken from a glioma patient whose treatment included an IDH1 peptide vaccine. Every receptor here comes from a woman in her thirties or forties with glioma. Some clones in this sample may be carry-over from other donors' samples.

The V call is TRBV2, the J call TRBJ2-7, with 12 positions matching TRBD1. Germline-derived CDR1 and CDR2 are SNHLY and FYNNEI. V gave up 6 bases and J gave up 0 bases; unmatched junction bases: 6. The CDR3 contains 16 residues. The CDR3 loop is CASRGDRGLRSYEQYF. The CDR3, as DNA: TGTGCCAGCAGGGGGGACAGGGGGCTCCGCTCCTACGAGCAGTACTTC.

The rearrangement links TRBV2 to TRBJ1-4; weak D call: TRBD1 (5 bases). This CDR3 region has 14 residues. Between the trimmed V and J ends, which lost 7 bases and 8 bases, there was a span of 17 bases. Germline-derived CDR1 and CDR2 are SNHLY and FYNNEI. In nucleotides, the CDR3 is TGTGCCAGCACGCCCGGACAATTCTCGGAAAAACTGTTTTTT. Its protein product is CASTPGQFSEKLFF.

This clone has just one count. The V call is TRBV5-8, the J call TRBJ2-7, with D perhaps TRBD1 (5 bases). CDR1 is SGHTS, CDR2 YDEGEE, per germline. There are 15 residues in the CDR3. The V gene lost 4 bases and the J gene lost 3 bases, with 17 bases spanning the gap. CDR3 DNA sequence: TGTGCCAGCAGCGGGGCACCCGTTCCGGACTACGAGCAGTACTTC. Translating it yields CASSGAPVPDYEQYF. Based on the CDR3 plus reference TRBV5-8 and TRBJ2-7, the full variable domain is EAGVTQSPTHLIKTRGQQATLRCSPISGHTSVYWYQQALGLGLQFLLWYDEGEERNRGNFPPRFSGRQFPNYSSELNVNALELEDSALYLCASSGAPVPDYEQYFGPGTRLTVT.

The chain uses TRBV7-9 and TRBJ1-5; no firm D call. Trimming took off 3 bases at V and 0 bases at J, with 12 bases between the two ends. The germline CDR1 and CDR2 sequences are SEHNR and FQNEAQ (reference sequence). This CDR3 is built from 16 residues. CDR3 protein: CASSFVGLGSNQPQHF. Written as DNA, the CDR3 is TGTGCCAGCAGCTTCGTGGGGTTGGGTAGCAATCAGCCCCAGCATTTT.

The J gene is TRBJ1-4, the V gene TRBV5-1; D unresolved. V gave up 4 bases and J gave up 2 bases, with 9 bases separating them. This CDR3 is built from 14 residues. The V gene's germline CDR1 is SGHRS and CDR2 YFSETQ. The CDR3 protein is CASSRSGTNEKLFF. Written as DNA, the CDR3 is TGCGCCAGCAGCCGGTCTGGGACTAATGAAAAACTGTTTTTT.

The CDR3 DNA sequence: TGTGCCAGCAGGGCGACAGGGCTTACGCCTGAAGCTTTCTTT. Translating it yields CASRATGLTPEAFF. The chain joins TRBV5-5 to TRBJ1-1; 7 nucleotides agree with TRBD1. This CDR3 is built from 14 residues. The ends lost 5 bases at V and 6 bases at J; junction bases unmatched: 10. Germline V gene sequence: CDR1 SGHKS, CDR2 YYEKEE (reference sequence).

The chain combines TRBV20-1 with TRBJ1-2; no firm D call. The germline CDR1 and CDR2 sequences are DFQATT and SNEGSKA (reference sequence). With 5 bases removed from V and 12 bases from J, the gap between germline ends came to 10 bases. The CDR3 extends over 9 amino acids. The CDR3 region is CSARLKDTF. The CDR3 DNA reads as TGCAGTGCTCGCCTTAAGGACACCTTC.

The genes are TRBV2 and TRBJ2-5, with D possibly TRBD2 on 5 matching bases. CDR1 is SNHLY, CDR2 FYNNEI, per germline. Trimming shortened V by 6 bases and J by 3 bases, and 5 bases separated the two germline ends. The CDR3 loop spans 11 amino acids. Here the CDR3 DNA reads TGTGCCAGCAGGGAGGAAGAGACCCAGTACTTC. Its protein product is CASREEETQYF.

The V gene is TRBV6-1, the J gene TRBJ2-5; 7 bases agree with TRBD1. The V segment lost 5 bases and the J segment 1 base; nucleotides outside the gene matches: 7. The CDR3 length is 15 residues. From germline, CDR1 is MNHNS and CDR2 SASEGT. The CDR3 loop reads CASSIVTGAQETQYF. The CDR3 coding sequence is TGTGCCAGCAGTATAGTTACAGGGGCCCAAGAGACCCAGTACTTC.

The CDR3 is CASSLGRGTENYGYTF. CDR3 DNA: TGTGCCAGCAGCTTGGGGAGGGGCACCGAAAACTATGGCTACACCTTC. V and J are TRBV5-5 and TRBJ1-2; D is possibly TRBD1 (5 bases). Germline V gives CDR1 SGHKS, CDR2 YYEKEE (reference sequence). V was pared by 0 bases and J by 2 bases, with 14 bases between. There are 16 residues in the CDR3.

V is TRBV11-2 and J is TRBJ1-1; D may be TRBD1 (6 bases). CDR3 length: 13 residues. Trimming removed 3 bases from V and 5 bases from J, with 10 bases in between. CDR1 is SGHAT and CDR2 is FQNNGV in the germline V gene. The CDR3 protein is CASSFKGGTEAFF. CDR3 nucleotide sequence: TGTGCCAGCAGCTTCAAAGGGGGAACTGAAGCTTTCTTT.

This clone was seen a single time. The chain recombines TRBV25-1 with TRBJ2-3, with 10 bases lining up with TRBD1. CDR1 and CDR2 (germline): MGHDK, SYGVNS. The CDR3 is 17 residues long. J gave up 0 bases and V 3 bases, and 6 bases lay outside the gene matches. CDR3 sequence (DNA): TGTGCCAGCAGTGATGCGGACAGGGGGGTCAGCACAGATACGCAGTATTTT. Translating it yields CASSDADRGVSTDTQYF. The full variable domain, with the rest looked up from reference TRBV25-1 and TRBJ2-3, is EADIYQTPRYLVIGTGKKITLECSQTMGHDKMYWYQQDPGMELHLIHYSYGVNSTEKGDLSSESTVSRIRTEHFPLTLESARPSHTSQYLCASSDADRGVSTDTQYFGPGTRLTVL.

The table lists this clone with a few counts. CDR3 region: CASSGATNEKLFF. DNA for the CDR3: TGCGCCAGCAGCGGGGCAACTAATGAAAAACTGTTTTTT. The J gene is TRBJ1-4, the V gene TRBV5-1, with D unresolved. The CDR3 length is 13 residues. V dropped 4 bases and J dropped 0 bases, with 4 bases sitting between them. Germline V gene lookup returns CDR1 SGHRS and CDR2 YFSETQ.

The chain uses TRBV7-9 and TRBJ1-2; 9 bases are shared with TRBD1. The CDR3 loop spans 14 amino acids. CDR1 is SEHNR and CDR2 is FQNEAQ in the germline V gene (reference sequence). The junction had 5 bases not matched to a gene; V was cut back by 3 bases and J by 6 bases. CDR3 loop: CASSFTGTGNGYTF. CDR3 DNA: TGTGCCAGCAGCTTCACCGGGACAGGGAATGGCTACACCTTC.

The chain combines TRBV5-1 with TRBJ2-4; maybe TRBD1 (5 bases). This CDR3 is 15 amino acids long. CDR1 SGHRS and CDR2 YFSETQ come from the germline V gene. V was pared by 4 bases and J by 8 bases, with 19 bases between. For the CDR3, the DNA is TGCGCCAGCAGCCCCAAGGGGCTCGATGGGGACATTCAGTACTTC. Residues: CASSPKGLDGDIQYF.

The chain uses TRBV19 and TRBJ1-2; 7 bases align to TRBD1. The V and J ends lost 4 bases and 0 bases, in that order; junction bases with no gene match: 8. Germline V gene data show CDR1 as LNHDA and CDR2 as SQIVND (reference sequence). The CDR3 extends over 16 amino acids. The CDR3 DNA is TGTGCCAGTAGTAACCCGGGACAGACTGCTAACTATGGCTACACCTTC. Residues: CASSNPGQTANYGYTF. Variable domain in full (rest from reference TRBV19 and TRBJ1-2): DGGITQSPKYLFRKEGQNVTLSCEQNLNHDAMYWYRQDPGQGLRLIYYSQIVNDFQKGDIAEGYSVSREKKESFPLTVTSAQKNPTAFYLCASSNPGQTANYGYTFGSGTRLTVV.

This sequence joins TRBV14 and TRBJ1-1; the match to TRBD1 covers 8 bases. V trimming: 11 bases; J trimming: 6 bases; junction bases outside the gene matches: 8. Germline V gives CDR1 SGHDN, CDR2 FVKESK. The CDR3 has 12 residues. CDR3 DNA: TGTGCCCTCCAGGGGGCGCATGCTGAAGCTTTCTTT. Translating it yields CALQGAHAEAFF.

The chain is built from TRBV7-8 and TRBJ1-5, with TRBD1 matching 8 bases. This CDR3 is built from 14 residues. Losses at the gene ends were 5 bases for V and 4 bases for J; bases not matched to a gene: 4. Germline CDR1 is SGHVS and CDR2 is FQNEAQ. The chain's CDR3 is CASSRGQGNQPQHF. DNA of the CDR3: TGTGCCAGCAGCCGCGGACAGGGTAATCAGCCCCAGCATTTT.

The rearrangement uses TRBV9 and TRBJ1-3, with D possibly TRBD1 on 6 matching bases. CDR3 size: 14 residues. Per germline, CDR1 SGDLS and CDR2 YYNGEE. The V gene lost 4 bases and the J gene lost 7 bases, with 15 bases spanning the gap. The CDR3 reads CASSPRGTDNTIYF. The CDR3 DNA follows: TGTGCCAGCAGCCCAAGGGGGACTGACAACACCATATATTTT. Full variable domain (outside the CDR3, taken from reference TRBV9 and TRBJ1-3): DSGVTQTPKHLITATGQRVTLRCSPRSGDLSVYWYQQSLDQGLQFLIQYYNGEERAKGNILERFSAQQFPDLHSELNLSSLELGDSALYFCASSPRGTDNTIYFGEGSWLTVV.